One sample yielded the 9 T cell receptor beta chains listed below, sequenced in a study of PD-L1 blockade in urothelial cancer. Using immunoSEQ multiplex PCR, the repertoire was profiled, and TCRdb retains in-frame clones only, with some absent. The table shows tens of thousands of clones, with about four fifths occurring only once. The time point denotes: pretreatment peripheral blood. Material: PBMCs, obtained around atezolizumab (anti-PD-L1) treatment. These receptor sequences come from a woman in her 70s with urothelial cancer.

This rearrangement joins TRBV11-2 to TRBJ2-1, with 10 bases identical to TRBD2. The V segment lost 4 bases and the J segment 0 bases; nucleotides outside the gene matches: 0. CDR1 is SGHAT, CDR2 FQNNGV, per germline. The CDR3 is 15 amino acids. The CDR3 sequence is CASSSSGSSYNEQFF. CDR3 nucleotides: TGTGCCAGCAGCTCTAGCGGGAGCTCCTACAATGAGCAGTTCTTC.

This chain joins TRBV28 and TRBJ1-1; 9 positions agree with TRBD1. The CDR3 spans 14 residues. Germline CDR1 is MDHEN and CDR2 is SYDVKM. V trimming: 4 bases; J trimming: 5 bases; junction bases outside the gene matches: 5. CDR3 protein: CASSSGQGYTEAFF. In DNA form, the CDR3 reads TGTGCCAGCAGTTCGGGACAGGGATATACTGAAGCTTTCTTT.

The chain links TRBV6-6 to TRBJ2-7; D is perhaps TRBD2 (5 bases). Germline loops: CDR1 MNHNY, CDR2 SVGAGI (reference sequence). V was cut by 0 bases and J by 0 bases, with 12 bases left in between. The CDR3 extends over 16 amino acids. The CDR3 protein is CASSYSYGVSSYEQYF. CDR3 sequence (DNA): TGTGCCAGCAGTTACTCGTACGGGGTGAGCTCCTACGAGCAGTACTTC.

The chain links TRBV7-8 to TRBJ2-1; the match to TRBD2 covers 7 bases. The CDR3 covers 14 residues. Germline V gene lookup returns CDR1 SGHVS and CDR2 FQNEAQ. The V and J ends lost 6 bases and 7 bases, in that order; junction bases with no gene match: 9. CDR3 protein: CASSLAGEWNEQFF. DNA of the CDR3: TGTGCCAGCAGTCTGGCGGGGGAGTGGAATGAGCAGTTCTTC.

V and J are TRBV6-1 and TRBJ1-6, with TRBD1 matching over 10 bases. This CDR3 has 15 residues. CDR1 is MNHNS and CDR2 is SASEGT in the germline V gene. Trimming cost V 7 bases and J 10 bases; bases outside gene matches: 10. DNA for the CDR3: TGTGCCAGCAACCCAGACAGGGGGCGAGGATCACCCCTCCACTTT. Protein: CASNPDRGRGSPLHF.

The rearrangement uses TRBV19 and TRBJ2-5, with D possibly matching TRBD2 (5 bases). The CDR3 length is 17 residues. Looked up from germline, CDR1 is LNHDA and CDR2 is SQIVND (reference sequence). V was clipped by 7 bases and J by 2 bases, with 23 bases between them. The CDR3 bases are TGTGCCAGTACCCTCCTCAGCGAAAAGCGGAGTCAAGAGACCCAGTACTTC. Protein: CASTLLSEKRSQETQYF.

This clone came up a few times. V and J are TRBV29-1 and TRBJ1-4; the D is unclear. V lost 3 bases and J 3 bases, leaving 5 bases between the germline ends. Germline V gives CDR1 SQVTM, CDR2 ANQGSEA. This CDR3 has 12 amino acids. DNA for the CDR3: TGCAGCGTTGAGTGGCCTAATGAAAAACTGTTTTTT. Protein sequence: CSVEWPNEKLFF. Full variable domain (rest looked up from reference TRBV29-1 and TRBJ1-4): SAVISQKPSRDICQRGTSLTIQCQVDSQVTMMFWYRQQPGQSLTLIATANQGSEATYESGFVIDKFPISRPNLTFSTLTVSNMSPEDSSIYLCSVEWPNEKLFFGSGTQLSVL.

This chain joins TRBV7-2 and TRBJ2-2; TRBD2 matches at 8 bases. CDR1 is SGHTA, CDR2 FQGNSA, per germline. J was trimmed by 5 bases and V by 1 base; bases with no gene match: 6. CDR3 length: 16 residues. The CDR3 nucleotides are TGTGCCAGCAGCTTAGTTCCGGGGGGGTTGACCGGGGAGCTGTTTTTT. Amino acid sequence: CASSLVPGGLTGELFF.

The V and J genes are TRBV7-8 and TRBJ1-2, with D possibly TRBD1 on 5 matching bases. Germline V gene data show CDR1 as SGHVS and CDR2 as FQNEAQ. The CDR3 is 16 residues long. Trimming stripped 1 base from V and 8 bases from J, with 20 bases between. The CDR3 reads CASSLGSREGWGGYTF. In nucleotides, the CDR3 is TGTGCCAGCAGCTTAGGATCCAGGGAGGGCTGGGGCGGCTACACCTTC.